The rows below give T cell receptor beta chains drawn from one sample of a study of blood T cell repertoires in COVID-19. The method was immunoSEQ multiplex PCR; TCRdb's version includes in-frame clones alone and lacks a portion of them. The sample lists roughly 120,000 clones, less than 90% occurring once. The sample comprised peripheral blood. The receptor set was obtained from a man aged 30 to 45 with acute or convalescent COVID-19. The conserved cysteine and the conserved F or W are not part of the CDR3 here. The order of the fields is J gene, V gene, CDR3 protein.

>TRBJ2-2|TRBV2
ASRREEYTGELF
>TRBJ1-2|TRBV6-2/TRBV6-3
ASSYSQGLWAGATDGC
>TRBJ1-2|TRBV7-9
ASSSDRGYT
>TRBJ1-6|TRBV12-3/TRBV12-4
ASGQNNSPLH
>TRBJ1-5|TRBV21-1
ASSSKWQGDQPQH
>TRBJ1-3|TRBV5-5
ASSSQGDSGNTIY
>TRBJ2-6|TRBV3-1/TRBV3-2
ASSQEGTGWAGANVLT
>TRBJ2-3|TRBV7-3
ASSRTGGLDTQY
>TRBJ2-7|TRBV6-5
ASLVSEGAEQY
>TRBJ2-2|TRBV30
AWSVQEGTGELF
>TRBJ2-5|TRBV18
ASSPSPGQQETQY
>TRBJ2-2|TRBV9
ASTGDTGELF
>TRBJ1-5|TRBV14
ASSQDHSSPQH
>TRBJ1-5|TRBV7-2
ASSDRGLSNQPQH
>TRBJ1-1|TRBV25-1
ASSETGGRVGEAF
>TRBJ1-5|TRBV3-1/TRBV3-2
ASSPGAPSNQPQH
>TRBJ1-3|TRBV5-1
ASSLEGVGNTIY
>TRBJ1-5|TRBV15
ATSRDVRGGSQPQH
>TRBJ1-2|TRBV19
ASTDRAYYGYT
>TRBJ2-1|TRBV19
ASRSVPGKNEQF
>TRBJ1-6|TRBV7-2
ASRNRAPSGSPLH
>TRBJ1-2|TRBV6-1
ASSEDRAHGYT
>TRBJ1-5|TRBV27
ASKTVGQGPQH
>TRBJ1-1|TRBV7-2
ASSIEGFMNTEAF
>TRBJ1-6|TRBV19
ASTQGTRNNSPLH
>TRBJ1-1|TRBV18
ASSGTGDTEAF
>TRBJ2-7|TRBV4-2
ASSQEFHYEQY
>TRBJ2-5|TRBV4-1
ASSGGTSWTQY
>TRBJ2-3|TRBV5-4
ASSPPGGGGPTDTQY
>TRBJ1-3|TRBV4-1
ASSPKDSSTGNTIY
>TRBJ1-1|TRBV5-8
ASSSNIRGVAEAF
>TRBJ2-3|TRBV6-2/TRBV6-3
ASSSSQPRRGGTTDTQY
>TRBJ1-5|TRBV19
ASSPGTGGNQPQH
>TRBJ1-4|TRBV27
ASSLRQGGNEKLF
>TRBJ2-3|TRBV6-5
ASSYGAASTDTQY
>TRBJ2-1|TRBV5-8
ASSLAVGFAYNEQF
>TRBJ1-2|TRBV6-5
ASRSTREGYGYT
>TRBJ2-4|TRBV12-3/TRBV12-4
ASRLDRANIQY
>TRBJ1-3|TRBV7-9
ASSLAQGRSSGNTIY
>TRBJ1-4|TRBV7-9
ASSPGQGGEKLF
>TRBJ2-3|TRBV4-2
ASSQEGEAGGGVTNTQY
>TRBJ2-1|TRBV7-3
ASSPAGAGNEQF
>TRBJ2-3|TRBV12-3/TRBV12-4
AASLSADTQY
>TRBJ2-3|TRBV6-4
ASKTGRSSDTQY
>TRBJ1-6|TRBV5-1
ASSLNPLITRDNSPLH
>TRBJ1-2|TRBV23-1
ASSQQDRGHYGYT
>TRBJ1-2|TRBV7-6
ASSLDTNYGYT